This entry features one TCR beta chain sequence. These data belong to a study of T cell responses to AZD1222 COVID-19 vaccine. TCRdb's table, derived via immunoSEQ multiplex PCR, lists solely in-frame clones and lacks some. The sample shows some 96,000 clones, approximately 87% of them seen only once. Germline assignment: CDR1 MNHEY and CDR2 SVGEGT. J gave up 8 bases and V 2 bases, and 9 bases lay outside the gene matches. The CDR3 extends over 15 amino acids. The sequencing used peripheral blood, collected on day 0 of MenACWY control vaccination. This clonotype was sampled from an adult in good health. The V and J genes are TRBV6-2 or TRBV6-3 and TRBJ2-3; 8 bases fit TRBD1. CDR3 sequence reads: CASSYGGRGRGTQYF. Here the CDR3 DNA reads TGTGCCAGCAGTTACGGGGGCAGGGGGCGAGGTACGCAGTATTTT.